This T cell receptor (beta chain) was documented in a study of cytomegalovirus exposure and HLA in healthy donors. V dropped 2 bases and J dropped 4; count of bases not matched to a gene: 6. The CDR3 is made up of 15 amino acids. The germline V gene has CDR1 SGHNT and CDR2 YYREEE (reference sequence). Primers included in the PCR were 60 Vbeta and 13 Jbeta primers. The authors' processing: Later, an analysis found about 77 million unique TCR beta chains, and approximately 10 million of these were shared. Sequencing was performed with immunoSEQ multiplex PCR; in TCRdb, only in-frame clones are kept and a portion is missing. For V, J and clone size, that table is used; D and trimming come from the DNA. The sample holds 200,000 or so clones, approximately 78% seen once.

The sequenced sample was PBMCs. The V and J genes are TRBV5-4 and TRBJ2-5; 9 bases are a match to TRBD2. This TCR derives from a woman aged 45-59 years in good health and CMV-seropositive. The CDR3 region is CASSLKRGAGETQYF. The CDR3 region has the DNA TGTGCCAGCAGCTTAAAGCGGGGGGCCGGAGAGACCCAGTACTTC.